The 2 T cell receptor beta chains below all came from one sample that was sequenced in a study of blood T cell repertoires in COVID-19. The data were produced by immunoSEQ multiplex PCR, yet TCRdb's version contains in-frame clones alone and is incomplete. The sample lists some 93,000 clones, around nine tenths seen once, with around 20% in the top ten. The sample was peripheral blood. All receptors derive from a woman aged 80 or older with acute or convalescent COVID-19.

The chain has TRBV3-1 (or the pseudogene TRBV3-2) and TRBJ1-1; D is unclear. CDR1 is LGHDT, CDR2 YNNKEL, per germline (reference sequence). Trimming shortened V by 4 bases and J by 2 bases, and 11 bases separated the two germline ends. This CDR3 spans 14 amino acids. Here the CDR3 reads CASSPSRVNTEAFF. The DNA for the CDR3 is TGTGCCAGCAGCCCCTCGAGGGTTAACACTGAAGCTTTCTTT.

The gene calls are TRBV19 and TRBJ1-2; D gene unclear. Per the germline V gene, CDR1 is LNHDA and CDR2 is SQIVND (reference sequence). The length of the CDR3 is 13 residues. V lost 3 bases to trimming and J lost 1 base, with 6 bases between them. The CDR3 spells CASSMQINYGYTF. The CDR3 coding sequence is TGTGCCAGTAGTATGCAGATTAACTATGGCTACACCTTC.